One sample yielded the 14 T cell receptor beta chains listed below, sequenced in a study of T cells after yellow fever vaccination (dated by TCRdb to about 2019). Per the publication, the treatment or condition label means: live attenuated yellow fever vaccine strain. The library was made by 5' RACE. Sequencing was performed on an Illumina HiSeq 2500. TCRdb ran its own pipeline on the public reads, namely fastp trimming at Q25 and MiXCR clone calling, and kept in-frame beta chains. Duplicate CDR3 protein sequences are folded into a single record with the most common DNA and genes. The sample includes 300,000 to 400,000 distinct CDR3 sequences, with 8.7% observed a single time. In total, the top ten clones hold roughly 18% of the sample. Sequencing used PBMCs, obtained on the day of the first yellow fever vaccination. Receptor source: a young man who received the YFV17D yellow fever vaccine.

This clonotype was picked up many times. The chain's CDR3 is CASSQDPTGTDTQYF. The CDR3 DNA reads TGTGCCAGCAGCCAGGACCCTACAGGCACAGATACGCAGTATTTT. The V call is TRBV4-2, the J call TRBJ2-3; D unresolved. Trimming removed 3 bases from V and 1 base from J, with 11 bases in between. This CDR3 is built from 15 residues. Germline CDR1 LGHNA, CDR2 YNFKEQ.

The V call is TRBV7-2, the J call TRBJ2-5; D is uncertain. Trimming cost V 5 bases and J 5 bases, with 15 bases left between them. This CDR3 is 14 amino acids long. The germline V gene has CDR1 SGHTA and CDR2 FQGNSA. The CDR3 DNA sequence: TGTGCCAGCAGCCCTTGGTCACCGGGCGAGACCCAGTACTTC. Translating gives CASSPWSPGETQYF.

This clonotype was seen more than once but under ten times. CDR3 sequence reads: CASSPNRGRFNTEAFF. CDR3 DNA sequence: TGTGCCAGCAGCCCGAACAGGGGGAGGTTTAACACTGAAGCTTTCTTT. J is TRBJ1-1 and V is TRBV14, with 8 nucleotides matching TRBD1. V gave up 4 bases and J gave up 2 bases; unmatched junction bases: 9. CDR1 is SGHDN and CDR2 is FVKESK in the germline V gene. The CDR3 has 16 residues.

This clonotype was seen a few times. The chain combines TRBV27 with TRBJ2-7; 7 bases are shared with TRBD1. Germline CDR1 MNHEY, CDR2 SMNVEV (reference sequence). J lost 4 bases, V lost 7 bases, and 7 bases had no gene match. The CDR3 covers 13 residues. The CDR3 loop is CASTTRTGYEQYF. The CDR3 DNA reads TGTGCCAGCACCACCCGGACAGGTTACGAGCAGTACTTC.

This clonotype was observed a handful of times. The V and J genes are TRBV7-2 and TRBJ1-1, with 7 bases that match TRBD1. The CDR3 has 14 residues. V lost 5 bases, J lost 5 bases, and 8 bases stayed unmatched. The germline gives CDR1 SGHTA, CDR2 FQGNSA. Written as DNA, the CDR3 is TGTGCCAGCAGCCAGACAGGGTTACGTACTGAAGCTTTCTTT. Amino acid sequence: CASSQTGLRTEAFF.

At least ten counts were recorded for this clonotype. The rearrangement uses TRBV7-2 and TRBJ1-1, with unresolved D. This CDR3 region has 15 residues. CDR1 and CDR2 from the germline V gene are SGHTA and FQGNSA. The V gene lost 1 base and the J gene lost 4 bases, with 13 bases spanning the gap. CDR3 bases: TGTGCCAGCAGCTTAGAGCGGAGAGGCGGCACTGAAGCTTTCTTT. Amino acid sequence: CASSLERRGGTEAFF.

This clonotype was recorded a few times. This chain uses TRBV6-5 with TRBJ1-2, with D tentatively TRBD1 (5 bases). The CDR3 is made up of 15 amino acids. The V and J ends lost 3 bases and 4 bases respectively, with 15 bases between them. CDR1 and CDR2 (germline): MNHEY, SVGAGI. The chain's CDR3 is CASSYTQRDGYGYTF. CDR3 nucleotides: TGTGCCAGCAGTTATACTCAGAGGGACGGCTATGGCTACACCTTC.

V usage is TRBV2 and J usage is TRBJ2-2; D is uncertain. CDR1 is SNHLY and CDR2 is FYNNEI in the germline V gene. Trimming removed 7 bases from V and 6 bases from J, with 9 bases in between. The CDR3 spans 12 residues. The CDR3 bases are TGTGCCAGCACGTACGCGGCCGGGGAGCTGTTTTTT. The encoded protein is CASTYAAGELFF.

This clonotype was seen a few times. The genes are TRBV23-1 and TRBJ2-7, with a possible D match to TRBD1 (5 bases). TRBV23-1 is designated an ORF whose function remains uncertain. With 4 bases removed from V and 3 bases from J, the gap between germline ends came to 19 bases. This CDR3 spans 16 amino acids. The CDR3 spells CASSPMQPPGYYEQYV. The CDR3 DNA sequence: TGCGCCAGCAGTCCCATGCAGCCTCCAGGGTACTACGAGCAGTACGTC.

This clonotype was recorded a few times. The CDR3 region is CASSQVAGGFNSYNEQFF. CDR3 nucleotide sequence: TGCGCCAGCAGCCAAGTAGCCGGGGGATTCAACTCCTACAATGAGCAGTTCTTC. The gene calls are TRBV4-3 and TRBJ2-1, with a weak D call TRBD2 (6 bases). Deletions cut 1 base from V and 0 bases from J, with 16 bases between. The CDR3 spans 18 residues. The germline V gene has CDR1 LGHNA and CDR2 YSLEER.

This clonotype appeared many times. The chain recombines TRBV2 with TRBJ2-1, with D possibly being TRBD2 (5 bases). V was clipped by 6 bases and J by 9 bases, with 9 bases between them. This CDR3 is built from 11 residues. Germline-derived CDR1 and CDR2 are SNHLY and FYNNEI. The DNA for the CDR3 is TGTGCCAGCAGCCCCGGGATTGAGCAGTTCTTC. This translates into CASSPGIEQFF.

This clonotype was counted a few times. The rearrangement uses TRBV5-1 and TRBJ2-7; the D gene is possibly TRBD1 (7 bases). Germline values: CDR1 SGHRS, CDR2 YFSETQ. The CDR3 is 17 residues long. With 2 bases removed from V and 6 bases from J, the gap between germline ends came to 24 bases. The chain's CDR3 is CASSFDSQGGYPTEQYF. CDR3 DNA: TGCGCCAGCAGCTTCGACAGCCAGGGGGGATATCCTACCGAGCAGTACTTC. The entire variable domain, with the rest obtained from reference TRBV5-1 and TRBJ2-7, is as follows: KAGVTQTPRYLIKTRGQQVTLSCSPISGHRSVSWYQQTPGQGLQFLFEYFSETQRNKGNFPGRFSGRQFSNSRSEMNVSTLELGDSALYLCASSFDSQGGYPTEQYFGPGTRLTVT.

The V and J genes are TRBV29-1 and TRBJ2-1; D is unresolved. The CDR3 spans 13 residues. CDR1 is SQVTM and CDR2 is ANQGSEA in the germline V gene. The ends were cut back, 7 bases at V and 7 bases at J, with 17 bases in the middle. CDR3 nucleotides: TGCAGCGCCCAATCGATACAGAGGAATGAGCAGTTCTTC. Its protein is CSAQSIQRNEQFF.

The CDR3 DNA follows: TGTGCCAGCAGTTTACGGGGGATAGAGACCCAGTACTTC. Residues: CASSLRGIETQYF. The chain has TRBV28 and TRBJ2-5; a weak D match, TRBD2 (6 bases). Germline loops: CDR1 MDHEN, CDR2 SYDVKM. CDR3 length: 13 residues. V was clipped by 2 bases and J by 4 bases, with 8 bases between them.